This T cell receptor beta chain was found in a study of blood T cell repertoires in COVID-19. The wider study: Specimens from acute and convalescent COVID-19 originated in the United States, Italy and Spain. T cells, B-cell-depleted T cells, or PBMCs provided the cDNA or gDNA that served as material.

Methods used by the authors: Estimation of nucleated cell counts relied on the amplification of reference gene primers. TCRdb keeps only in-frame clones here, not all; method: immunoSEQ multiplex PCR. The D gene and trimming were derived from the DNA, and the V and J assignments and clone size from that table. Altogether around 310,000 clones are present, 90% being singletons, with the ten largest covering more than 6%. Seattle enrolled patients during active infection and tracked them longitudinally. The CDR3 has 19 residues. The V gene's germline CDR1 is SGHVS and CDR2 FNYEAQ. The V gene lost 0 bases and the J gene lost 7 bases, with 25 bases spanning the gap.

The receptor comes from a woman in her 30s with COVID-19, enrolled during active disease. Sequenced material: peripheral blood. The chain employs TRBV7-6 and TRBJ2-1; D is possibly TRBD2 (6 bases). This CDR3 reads CASSLAPGLHTLSHNEQFF. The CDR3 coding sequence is TGTGCCAGCAGCTTAGCCCCGGGACTCCATACCCTTTCTCATAATGAGCAGTTCTTC.